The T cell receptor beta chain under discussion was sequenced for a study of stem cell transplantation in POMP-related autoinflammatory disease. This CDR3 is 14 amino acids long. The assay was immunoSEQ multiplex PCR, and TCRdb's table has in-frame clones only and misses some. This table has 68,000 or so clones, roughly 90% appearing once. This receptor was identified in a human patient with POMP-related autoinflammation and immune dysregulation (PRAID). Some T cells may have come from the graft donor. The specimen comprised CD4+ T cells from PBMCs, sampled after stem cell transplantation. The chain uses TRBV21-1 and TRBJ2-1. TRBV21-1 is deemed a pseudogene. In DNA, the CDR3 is TGTGCCAGCGGTGGGTCAAGCTCCTACAATGAGCAGTTCTTC. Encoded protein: CASGGSSSYNEQFF.